The rows below give T cell receptor beta chains drawn from one sample of a study of shared clonotypes between healthy human individuals. TCRdb's copy holds only in-frame clones and misses some; the assay was immunoSEQ multiplex PCR. The repertoire consists of 2 million to 2.5 million clones, with 85% to 95% occurring once and the leading ten covering 0.3% to 0.4%. The sample was naive CD4+ T cells from PBMCs. The receptors shown here come from a man aged 18 to 30 in good health. Some clones in this sample may be carry-over from other donors' samples. CDR3s include the opening cysteine and the closing phenylalanine or tryptophan. The D gene is left open where the match is weak. Expanded clones are given a class, and other clones once, few, many or no size at all.

V	size	J	D	CDR3	DNA
TRBV11-2	.	TRBJ2-3	TRBD2	CASRRLAGGPTDTQYF	TGTGCCAGCAGGCGACTAGCGGGAGGGCCCACAGATACGCAGTATTTT
TRBV7-9	.	TRBJ1-1	TRBD1	CASSSGQGETEAFF	TGTGCCAGCAGCTCGGGACAGGGGGAGACTGAAGCTTTCTTT
TRBV30	.	TRBJ2-2	.	CAWSVLGTGELFF	TGTGCCTGGAGTGTACTAGGCACCGGGGAGCTGTTTTTT
TRBV30	few	TRBJ1-1	.	CAWSTGVGAEAFF	TGTGCCTGGAGTACCGGGGTGGGGGCTGAAGCTTTCTTT
TRBV5-1	.	TRBJ2-1	.	CASRLGQGRQSYNEQFF	TGCGCCAGCAGGTTGGGCCAGGGACGACAATCCTACAATGAGCAGTTCTTC
TRBV10-2	once	TRBJ1-2	.	CASSGTGTNPNYGYTF	TGCGCCAGCAGTGGAACCGGGACTAATCCCAACTATGGCTACACCTTC
TRBV7-3	.	TRBJ2-6	.	CASSLDSSSAPSGANVLTF	TGTGCCAGCAGCTTAGATTCGTCTAGCGCTCCCTCTGGGGCCAACGTCCTGACTTTC
TRBV14	.	TRBJ2-7	.	CASSRLRTVLYEQYF	TGTGCCAGCAGCCGCCTCCGGACAGTCTTATACGAGCAGTACTTC
TRBV7-9	.	TRBJ2-7	TRBD2	CASSLAPSGRGYEQYF	TGTGCCAGCAGCTTAGCCCCCAGCGGGAGGGGGTACGAGCAGTACTTC
TRBV4-2	.	TRBJ2-7	TRBD2	CASTLAGNSYEQYF	TGTGCCAGCACCCTAGCGGGGAACTCCTACGAGCAGTACTTC
TRBV19	once	TRBJ2-3	.	CASSTGTDTQYF	TGTGCCAGTAGTACAGGGACAGATACGCAGTATTTT
TRBV11-3	.	TRBJ2-1	TRBD2	CASSLEREGYYNEQFF	TGTGCCAGCAGCTTAGAGCGGGAGGGATACTACAATGAGCAGTTCTTC
TRBV18	.	TRBJ1-1	TRBD1	CASSPGQGGTEAFF	TGTGCCAGCTCACCAGGGCAGGGGGGCACTGAAGCTTTCTTT
TRBV7-6	.	TRBJ2-1	TRBD2	CASSPTSGRSEQFF	TGTGCCAGCAGCCCTACTAGCGGGAGGAGTGAGCAGTTCTTC
TRBV19	.	TRBJ1-1	.	CASSIDRARTNTEAFF	TGTGCCAGTAGTATAGATCGGGCCAGGACGAACACTGAAGCTTTCTTT
TRBV28	.	TRBJ1-4	.	CASSSPRSLNEKLFF	TGTGCCAGCAGTTCCCCCCGCAGTTTAAATGAAAAACTGTTTTTT
TRBV19	.	TRBJ1-1	.	CASRTGALSMNTEAFF	TGTGCCAGCCGTACCGGGGCCCTCTCCATGAACACTGAAGCTTTCTTT
TRBV28	.	TRBJ1-4	.	CASSLPDEKLFF	TGTGCCAGCAGTCTCCCCGACGAAAAACTGTTTTTT
TRBV12-5	.	TRBJ2-1	TRBD2	CASGTGTSGYNEQFF	TGTGCTAGTGGCACCGGGACTAGCGGGTACAATGAGCAGTTCTTC
TRBV27	.	TRBJ2-4	.	CATRSGLAKNIQYF	TGTGCCACTCGCTCGGGTTTAGCCAAAAACATTCAGTACTTC
TRBV28	.	TRBJ1-2	.	CASSLLQGYGYTF	TGTGCCAGCAGTTTACTACAGGGATATGGCTACACCTTC
TRBV7-9	.	TRBJ2-1	TRBD2	CASNERLLWTSGSYNEQFF	TGTGCCAGCAACGAAAGGTTGTTGTGGACTAGCGGTTCCTACAATGAGCAGTTCTTC
TRBV10-3	.	TRBJ1-2	TRBD1	CAISEGQANYGYTF	TGTGCCATCAGTGAAGGACAGGCGAACTATGGCTACACCTTC